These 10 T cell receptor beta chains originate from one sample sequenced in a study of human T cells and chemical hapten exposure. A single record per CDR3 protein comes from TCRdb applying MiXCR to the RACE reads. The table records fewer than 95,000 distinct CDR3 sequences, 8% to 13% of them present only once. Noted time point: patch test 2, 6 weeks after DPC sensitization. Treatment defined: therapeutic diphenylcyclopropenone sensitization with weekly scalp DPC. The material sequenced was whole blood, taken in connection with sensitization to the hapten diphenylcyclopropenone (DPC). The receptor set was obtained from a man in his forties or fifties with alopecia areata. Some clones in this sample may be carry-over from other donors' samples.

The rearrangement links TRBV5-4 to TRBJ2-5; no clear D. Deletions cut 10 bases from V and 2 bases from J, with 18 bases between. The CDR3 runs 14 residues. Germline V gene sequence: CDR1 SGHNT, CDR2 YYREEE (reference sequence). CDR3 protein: CACQATGLQETQYF. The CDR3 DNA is TGTGCCTGCCAAGCGACGGGCCTTCAAGAGACCCAGTACTTC.

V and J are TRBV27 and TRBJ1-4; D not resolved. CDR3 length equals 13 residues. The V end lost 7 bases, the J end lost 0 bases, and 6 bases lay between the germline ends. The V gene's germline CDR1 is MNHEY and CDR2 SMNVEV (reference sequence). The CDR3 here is CASKSTTNEKLFF. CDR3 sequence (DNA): TGTGCCAGCAAAAGTACAACTAATGAAAAACTGTTTTTT.

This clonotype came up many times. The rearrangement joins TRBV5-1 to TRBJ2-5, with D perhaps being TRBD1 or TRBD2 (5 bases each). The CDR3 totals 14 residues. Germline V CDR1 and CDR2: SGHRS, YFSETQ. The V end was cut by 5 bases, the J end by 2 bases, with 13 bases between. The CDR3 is CASSLGTAQETQYF. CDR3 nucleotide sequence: TGCGCCAGCAGTCTCGGGACGGCACAAGAGACCCAGTACTTC.

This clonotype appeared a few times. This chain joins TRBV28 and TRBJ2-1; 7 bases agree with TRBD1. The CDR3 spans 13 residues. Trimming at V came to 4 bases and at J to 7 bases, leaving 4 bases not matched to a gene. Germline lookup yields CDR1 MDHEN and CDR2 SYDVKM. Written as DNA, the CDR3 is TGTGCCAGCAGTTCAGGGGGAAGAAATGAGCAGTTCTTC. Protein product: CASSSGGRNEQFF.

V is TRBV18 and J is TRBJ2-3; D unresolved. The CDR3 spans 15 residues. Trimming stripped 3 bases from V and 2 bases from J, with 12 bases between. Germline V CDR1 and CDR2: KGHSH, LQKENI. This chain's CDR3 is CASSPLSQDTDTQYF. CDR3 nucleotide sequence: TGTGCCAGCTCACCGTTGTCCCAGGACACAGATACGCAGTATTTT.

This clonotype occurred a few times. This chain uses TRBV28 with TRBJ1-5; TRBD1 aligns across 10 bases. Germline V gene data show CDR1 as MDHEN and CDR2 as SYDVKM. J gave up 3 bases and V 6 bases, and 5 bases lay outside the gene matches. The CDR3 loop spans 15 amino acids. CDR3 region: CASSSDRGINQPQHF. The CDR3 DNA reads TGTGCCAGCAGCTCGGACAGGGGGATCAATCAGCCCCAGCATTTT.

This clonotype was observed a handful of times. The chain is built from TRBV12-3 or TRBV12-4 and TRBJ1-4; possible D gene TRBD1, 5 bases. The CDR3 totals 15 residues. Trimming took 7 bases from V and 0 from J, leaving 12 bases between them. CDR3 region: CASTRGATTNEKLFF. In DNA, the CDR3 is TGTGCCAGCACACGGGGCGCCACAACTAATGAAAAACTGTTTTTT.

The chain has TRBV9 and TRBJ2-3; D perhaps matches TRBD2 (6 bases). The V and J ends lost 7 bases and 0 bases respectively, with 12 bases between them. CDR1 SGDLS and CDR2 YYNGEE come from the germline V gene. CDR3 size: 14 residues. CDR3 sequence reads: CASGGTDSTDTQYF. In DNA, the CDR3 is TGTGCCAGCGGAGGGACTGATAGCACAGATACGCAGTATTTT.

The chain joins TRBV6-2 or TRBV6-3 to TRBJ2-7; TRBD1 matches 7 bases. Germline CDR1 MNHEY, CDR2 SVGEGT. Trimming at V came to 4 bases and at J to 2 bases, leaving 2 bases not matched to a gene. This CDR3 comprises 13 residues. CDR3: CASSWGQTYEQYF. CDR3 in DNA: TGTGCCAGCAGTTGGGGACAGACCTACGAGCAGTACTTC.

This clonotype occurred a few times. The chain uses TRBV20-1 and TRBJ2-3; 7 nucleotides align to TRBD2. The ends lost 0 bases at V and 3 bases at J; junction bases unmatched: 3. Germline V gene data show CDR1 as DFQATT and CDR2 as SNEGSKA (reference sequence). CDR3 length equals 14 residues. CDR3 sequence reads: CSARDQAGTDTQYF. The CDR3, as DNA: TGCAGTGCTAGAGATCAAGCGGGGACAGATACGCAGTATTTT.